This TCR beta chain comes out of a study of T-cell reconstitution after alpha-beta-depleted transplantation in children. Unique molecular identifiers tagged the TCRbeta library. TCRdb independently ran MiXCR on the PCR reads; one entry per CDR3 protein. Found here are about 260,000 distinct CDR3 sequences, approximately 8.9% of them singletons; the top ten hold just under 6.5%. In this sample, this clonotype turned up many times. V lost 3 bases and J lost 7; bases outside the gene matches: 10. CDR1 is SGHTS, CDR2 YDEGEE, per germline. The CDR3 is 16 amino acids. The source is a male patient younger than 18 who had a stem cell transplant for acute lymphoblastic leukemia, so the T cells may come from the graft donor. The chain has TRBV5-8 and TRBJ2-1; 10 bases agree with TRBD2. This material consisted of PBMCs, mostly from graft donor cells, taken 180 days after TCRalphabeta/CD19-depleted stem cell transplant. CDR3 coding DNA: TGTGCCAGCAGCTCTCTAGCGGGAGATGGGCCAAATGAGCAGTTCTTC. Amino acids: CASSSLAGDGPNEQFF. The whole variable domain, filled in from reference TRBV5-8 and TRBJ2-1, reads EAGVTQSPTHLIKTRGQQATLRCSPISGHTSVYWYQQALGLGLQFLLWYDEGEERNRGNFPPRFSGRQFPNYSSELNVNALELEDSALYLCASSSLAGDGPNEQFFGPGTRLTVL.